These 14 T cell receptor beta chains were sequenced from one sample in a study of blood T cell repertoires in COVID-19. The assay was immunoSEQ multiplex PCR, and TCRdb's table has in-frame clones only and misses some. The table records about 120,000 clones, over 75% of them present only once. The specimen was peripheral blood. These receptors came from a woman of 80 years or more with acute or convalescent COVID-19.

The CDR3 bases are TGCGCCAGCAGCTTGGTATCAGATTCAGAGCCCCAGCATTTT. Amino acid sequence: CASSLVSDSEPQHF. The chain has TRBV5-1 and TRBJ1-5; D uncertain. CDR3 length equals 14 residues. Trimming took 0 bases from V and 8 from J, leaving 12 bases between them. In germline, CDR1 is SGHRS, CDR2 YFSETQ. Full variable domain (remainder filled in from reference TRBV5-1 and TRBJ1-5): KAGVTQTPRYLIKTRGQQVTLSCSPISGHRSVSWYQQTPGQGLQFLFEYFSETQRNKGNFPGRFSGRQFSNSRSEMNVSTLELGDSALYLCASSLVSDSEPQHFGDGTRLSIL.

The chain has TRBV7-2 and TRBJ2-1; the match to TRBD1 covers 7 bases. J lost 9 bases, V lost 1 base, and 3 bases had no gene match. CDR1 and CDR2 from the germline V gene are SGHTA and FQGNSA. The CDR3 runs to 13 residues. DNA of the CDR3: TGTGCCAGCAGCTTAGACAGGGGCCGTGAGCAGTTCTTC. Amino acids: CASSLDRGREQFF.

The V call is TRBV7-3, the J call TRBJ1-1; 7 nucleotides match TRBD1. Germline lookup yields CDR1 SGHTA and CDR2 FQGTGA. CDR3 length: 16 residues. V shed 1 base, J shed 0 bases, and the junction held 5 bases outside the gene matches. CDR3 residues: CASSLKTGLLNTEAFF. The CDR3 nucleotides are TGTGCCAGCAGCTTAAAGACAGGGCTATTGAACACTGAAGCTTTCTTT.

DNA of the CDR3: TGTGCCAGCAGCCCACCTGGGGCTAACCTACCCTATGGCTACACCTTC. Amino acids: CASSPPGANLPYGYTF. The J gene is TRBJ1-2, the V gene TRBV5-6, with D possibly matching TRBD1 (5 bases). Germline CDR1 reads SGHDT; CDR2 reads YYEEEE. V was trimmed by 4 bases and J by 4 bases, leaving 20 bases between them. The CDR3 is 16 amino acids.

The V call is TRBV6-6, the J call TRBJ1-1; perhaps TRBD1 as D (5 bases). Trimming left V 4 bases short and J 6 bases short, with 12 bases between. This CDR3 contains 13 residues. CDR1 is MNHNY, CDR2 SVGAGI, per germline (reference sequence). The CDR3 spells CASSFQGLSEAFF. DNA of the CDR3: TGTGCCAGCAGTTTCCAGGGATTATCTGAAGCTTTCTTT.

The chain joins TRBV2 to TRBJ1-2, with 7 bases identical to TRBD1. Trimming took 7 bases from V and 2 from J; bases not matched to a gene: 10. CDR3 length: 15 amino acids. Germline CDR1 reads SNHLY; CDR2 reads FYNNEI. The DNA of the CDR3 is TGTGCCAGCACCTTGACAGGGCATACGAACTATGGCTACACCTTC. Encoded protein: CASTLTGHTNYGYTF.

This clone has only a few counts. This chain connects TRBV25-1 to TRBJ1-5; D ambiguous. V shed 4 bases and J shed 4 bases, with 8 bases lying between them. Germline V gene sequence: CDR1 MGHDK, CDR2 SYGVNS. The length of the CDR3 is 13 residues. CDR3 DNA: TGTGCCAGCAGTGCGGCAGGAAATCAGCCCCAGCATTTT. Its protein product is CASSAAGNQPQHF.

The chain carries TRBV7-2 and TRBJ2-3; unclear D gene. V shed 2 bases and J shed 4 bases, with 25 bases lying between them. CDR1 SGHTA and CDR2 FQGNSA come from the germline V gene. This CDR3 comprises 19 residues. This chain's CDR3 is CASSLIWAPGSPYADTQYF. For the CDR3, the DNA is TGTGCCAGCAGCTTAATTTGGGCCCCCGGATCGCCCTACGCAGATACGCAGTATTTT.

The V call is TRBV6-5, the J call TRBJ1-2; D is uncertain. Trimming shortened V by 7 bases and J by 4 bases, and 10 bases separated the two germline ends. The CDR3 covers 12 residues. Germline CDR1 MNHEY, CDR2 SVGAGI. CDR3 DNA: TGTGCCAGCAAGCGGGCTGGCTATGGCTACACCTTC. Protein: CASKRAGYGYTF.

CDR3 DNA sequence: TGTGCCAGCAGACCCACCGACACCCTAAACTATGGCTACACCTTC. Translation gives CASRPTDTLNYGYTF. The chain has TRBV2 and TRBJ1-2; D not resolved. Germline-derived CDR1 and CDR2 are SNHLY and FYNNEI. This CDR3 region has 15 residues. The V end was cut by 6 bases, the J end by 2 bases, with 16 bases between.

This clone was observed a handful of times. V and J are TRBV4-2 and TRBJ1-5; unclear D gene. The length of the CDR3 is 17 residues. V lost 0 bases and J 3 bases, leaving 15 bases between the germline ends. CDR1 is LGHNA and CDR2 is YNFKEQ in the germline V gene. CDR3 in amino acids: CASSQDPITEYNQPQHF. The CDR3 DNA sequence: TGTGCCAGCAGCCAAGACCCCATCACGGAGTACAATCAGCCCCAGCATTTT.

The J gene is TRBJ2-1, the V gene TRBV24-1; 10 bases are shared with TRBD2. Trimming took 10 bases from V and 4 from J; bases not matched to a gene: 21. There are 19 residues in the CDR3. Germline V gene lookup returns CDR1 KGHDR and CDR2 SFDVKD. The CDR3 loop reads CATSGWASGGPEGYNEQFF. CDR3 nucleotides: TGTGCCACATCGGGCTGGGCTAGCGGGGGTCCCGAGGGATACAATGAGCAGTTCTTC.

The rearrangement joins TRBV18 to TRBJ2-7; 8 bases fit TRBD1. The CDR3 totals 16 residues. CDR1 is KGHSH and CDR2 is LQKENI in the germline V gene. V was pared by 4 bases and J by 0 bases, with 8 bases of the junction left unmatched. CDR3 loop: CASSLGTGAYSYEQYF. CDR3 DNA: TGTGCCAGCTCACTTGGGACAGGAGCCTACTCCTACGAGCAGTACTTC. The whole variable domain, filled in from reference TRBV18 and TRBJ2-7, reads NAGVMQNPRHLVRRRGQEARLRCSPMKGHSHVYWYRQLPEEGLKFMVYLQKENIIDESGMPKERFSAEFPKEGPSILRIQQVVRGDSAAYFCASSLGTGAYSYEQYFGPGTRLTVT.

This rearrangement joins TRBV4-2 to TRBJ1-4, with TRBD1 identical over 8 bases. The CDR3 contains 14 residues. J was trimmed by 10 bases and V by 2 bases; bases with no gene match: 6. Germline V lookup: CDR1 LGHNA, CDR2 YNFKEQ. The CDR3: CASSQTGGVGKLFF. As DNA, the CDR3 is TGTGCCAGCAGCCAAACAGGGGGGGTAGGAAAACTGTTTTTT.